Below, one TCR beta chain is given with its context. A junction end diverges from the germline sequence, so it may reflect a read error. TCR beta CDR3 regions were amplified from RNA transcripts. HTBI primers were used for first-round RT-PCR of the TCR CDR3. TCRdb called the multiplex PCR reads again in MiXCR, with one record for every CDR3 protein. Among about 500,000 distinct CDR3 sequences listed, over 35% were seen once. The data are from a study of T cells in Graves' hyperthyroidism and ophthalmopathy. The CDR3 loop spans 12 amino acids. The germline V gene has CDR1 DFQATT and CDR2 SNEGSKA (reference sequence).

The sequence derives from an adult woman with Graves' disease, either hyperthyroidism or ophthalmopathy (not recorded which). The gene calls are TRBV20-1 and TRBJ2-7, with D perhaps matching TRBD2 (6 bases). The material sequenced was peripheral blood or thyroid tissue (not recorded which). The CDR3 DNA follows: TGCAGTGCTACGACACCGAGCCGGGACTCCTTATTC. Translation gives CSATTPSRDSLF.